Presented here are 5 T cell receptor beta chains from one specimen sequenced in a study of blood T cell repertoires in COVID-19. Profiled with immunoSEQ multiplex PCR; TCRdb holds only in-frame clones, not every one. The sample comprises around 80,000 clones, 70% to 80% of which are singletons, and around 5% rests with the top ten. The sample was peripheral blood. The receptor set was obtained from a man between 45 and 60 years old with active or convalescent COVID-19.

The CDR3 protein is CASSLQGGQADTQYF. The DNA of the CDR3 is TGTGCCAGCAGCCTGCAGGGGGGTCAGGCAGATACGCAGTATTTT. V and J are TRBV5-8 and TRBJ2-3; tentatively, D is TRBD1 (7 bases). Trimming stripped 4 bases from V and 4 bases from J, with 16 bases between. CDR1 is SGHTS, CDR2 YDEGEE, per germline. The CDR3 loop spans 15 amino acids. Looking up the rest from reference TRBV5-8 and TRBJ2-3 gives the full variable domain: EAGVTQSPTHLIKTRGQQATLRCSPISGHTSVYWYQQALGLGLQFLLWYDEGEERNRGNFPPRFSGRQFPNYSSELNVNALELEDSALYLCASSLQGGQADTQYFGPGTRLTVL.

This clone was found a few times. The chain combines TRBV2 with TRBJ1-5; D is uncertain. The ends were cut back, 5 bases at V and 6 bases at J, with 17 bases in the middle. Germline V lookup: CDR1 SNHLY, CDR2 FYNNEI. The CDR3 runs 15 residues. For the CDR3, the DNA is TGTGCCAGCAGTCTTTTTCACTCGGGAAGTCAGCCCCAGCATTTT. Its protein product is CASSLFHSGSQPQHF. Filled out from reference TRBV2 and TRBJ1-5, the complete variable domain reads EPEVTQTPSHQVTQMGQEVILRCVPISNHLYFYWYRQILGQKVEFLVSFYNNEISEKSEIFDDQFSVERPDGSNFTLKIRSTKLEDSAMYFCASSLFHSGSQPQHFGDGTRLSIL.

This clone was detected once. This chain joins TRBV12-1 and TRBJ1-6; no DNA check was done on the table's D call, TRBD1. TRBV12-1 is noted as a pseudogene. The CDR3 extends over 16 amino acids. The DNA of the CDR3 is TGTGCCAGCAGCTTTGCGCAGGCAGCCTATAATTCACCCCTCCACTTT. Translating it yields CASSFAQAAYNSPLHF.

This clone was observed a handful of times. CDR3 in DNA: TGCGCCAGCAGCCAGTCCGGGACAGGGTCCTACGAGCAGTACTTC. Its translation is CASSQSGTGSYEQYF. The J gene is TRBJ2-7, the V gene TRBV4-1; 9 nucleotides agree with TRBD1. The junction had 4 bases not matched to a gene; V was cut back by 3 bases and J by 1 base. Germline V lookup: CDR1 MGHRA, CDR2 YSYEKL. The CDR3 runs to 15 residues.

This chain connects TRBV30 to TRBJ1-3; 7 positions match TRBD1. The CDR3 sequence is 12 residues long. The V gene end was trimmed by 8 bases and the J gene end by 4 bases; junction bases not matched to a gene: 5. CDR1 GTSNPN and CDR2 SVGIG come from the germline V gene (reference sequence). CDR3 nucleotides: TGTGCCACGAGGGGGCCGGGAAACACCATATATTTT. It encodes CATRGPGNTIYF.